The 15 T cell receptor delta chains in this list originate from one sample, sequenced in a study of γδ T cells in repeated Plasmodium falciparum infection. Gammadelta T cells were flow-sorted from PBMC into Vgamma9/Vdelta2+ and Vdelta2-negative populations for bulk analysis. TCRdb called clones anew from the multiplex PCR reads with CATT. The table lists under 50,000 delta-chain clones, around 1.6% of them singletons, with 8.6% in the top ten. Sample: gamma-delta T cells from blood. All receptors derive from a pool of human donors (malaria-infected and uninfected, not separated).

About this clone itself: TCRdb's entry gives the protein of a much larger clone, which mismatches this DNA's translation at residue 12, likely from a read error; the protein reported here is translated from the DNA. The V call is TRDV1, the J call TRDJ1; 10 positions match TRDD3. Matching the DNA to germline supplied the J gene, which TCRdb does not give. The V segment lost 0 bases and the J segment 4 bases; nucleotides outside the gene matches: 26. Germline V gene sequence: CDR1 TSWWSYY, CDR2 QGS. The CDR3 contains 23 residues. The CDR3 spells CALGELEYWGICKGPPGGDKLIF. DNA for the CDR3: TGTGCTCTTGGGGAACTTGAGTACTGGGGGATCTGTAAGGGTCCTCCTGGCGGCGATAAACTCATCTTT.

As concerns this clone: A read error likely explains why the TCRdb protein, taken from a much larger clone, differs from this DNA's translation at residue 9; the protein shown is translated from the DNA. This rearrangement joins TRDV1 to TRDJ1; weak D call: TRDD3 (7 bases). Germline matching of the DNA provided the J gene here, since TCRdb leaves it blank. V gave up 4 bases and J gave up 0 bases, with 33 bases separating them. CDR3 length equals 22 residues. CDR1 and CDR2 from the germline V gene are TSWWSYY and QGS. The CDR3 loop reads CALGGRPSTFFRGYGYTDKLIF. CDR3 nucleotides: TGTGCTCTTGGGGGAAGGCCTTCCACTTTTTTCCGGGGATATGGGTACACCGATAAACTCATCTTT.

This clone was detected many times. The J gene is TRDJ1, the V gene TRDV2; 9 nucleotides align to TRDD3. CDR3 length equals 18 residues. Per germline, CDR1 GEAIGNYY and CDR2 EKD. V trimming: 0 bases; J trimming: 3 bases; junction bases outside the gene matches: 13. CDR3 sequence: CACDTLPGGDTIPDKLIF. The DNA of the CDR3 is TGTGCCTGTGACACCCTACCAGGTGGGGATACGATCCCCGATAAACTCATCTTT.

This clone was detected many times. The protein held in TCRdb is that of a much larger clone and does not match this DNA's translation at residue 3, likely because of a read error; the protein shown is translated from the DNA. This chain uses TRDV1 with TRDJ1; TRDD2 matches 7 bases. CDR3 length: 19 residues. Germline V lookup: CDR1 TSWWSYY, CDR2 QGS. The CDR3, as DNA: TGTGCTCCTGGGACCTCTATTCCTACAGTGTGGGAGTACACCGATAAACTCATCTTT. Translating gives CAPGTSIPTVWEYTDKLIF.

This clone was seen at least ten times. At residue 4, the TCRdb protein and translated DNA are inconsistent; the protein given comes from the DNA. CDR3 region: CALWEGSYLLGGRYKLIF. CDR3 DNA: TGTGCTCTTTGGGAGGGGTCCTACTTACTGGGAGGCCGGTATAAACTCATCTTT. V gene TRDV1 combines with J gene TRDJ1, with D perhaps TRDD2 or TRDD3 (6 bases each). The CDR3 is 18 amino acids. The germline CDR1 and CDR2 sequences are TSWWSYY and QGS.

Remarks on this clone: The mismatch at residue 12 between this DNA's translation and the TCRdb protein of a much larger clone likely reflects a read error; the protein shown is translated from the DNA. J is TRDJ1 and V is TRDV2; D gene unclear. The J gene, left out of TCRdb, was set here by checking the DNA against germline. Germline assignment: CDR1 GEAIGNYY and CDR2 EKD. This CDR3 comprises 16 residues. In nucleotides, the CDR3 is TGTGCCTGTGACGCTCTATATACCTTGTACACCGGTAAACTCATCTTT. It yields the protein CACDALYTLYTGKLIF.

This clone was recorded a few times. The mismatch at residue 11 between this DNA's translation and the TCRdb protein of a much larger clone likely reflects a read error; the protein shown is translated from the DNA. The gene calls are TRDV1 and TRDJ2; 11 nucleotides line up with TRDD3. The CDR3 covers 23 residues. The J segment lost 0 bases and the V segment lost 0 bases, leaving 18 bases of the junction unmatched. Germline V gives CDR1 TSWWSYY, CDR2 QGS. The CDR3 spells CALGELLFLPYWGINPLTAQLFF. The CDR3 nucleotides read TGTGCTCTTGGGGAACTCCTCTTCCTACCCTACTGGGGGATAAACCCTTTGACAGCACAACTCTTCTTT.

Of note for this clone: The protein TCRdb lists belongs to a much larger clone and differs from this DNA's translation at residue 4, which points to a read error; the protein shown is made from the DNA. In DNA form, the CDR3 reads TGTGCTCTTAGGGACCCTCTGGGTTACTGGGGGATACAGCCGTTCACCGATAAACTCATCTTT. Translated: CALRDPLGYWGIQPFTDKLIF. This chain joins TRDV1 and TRDJ1; 12 nucleotides match TRDD3. The length of the CDR3 is 21 residues. CDR1 TSWWSYY and CDR2 QGS come from the germline V gene.

The gene calls are TRDV1 and TRDJ1, with TRDD3 matching 10 bases. TCRdb carries no J gene annotation; the J gene was assigned here by matching the DNA with germline. CDR3 length equals 21 residues. V lost 3 bases to trimming and J lost 2 bases; unmatched junction nucleotides: 21. Germline V lookup: CDR1 TSWWSYY, CDR2 QGS. The CDR3 DNA sequence: TGTGCTCTTGGGGAGCCACGGGGGGATACGCGGTTCGGGAGGTCAACCGATAAACTCATCTTT. Translating it yields CALGEPRGDTRFGRSTDKLIF.

This clone is medium-sized in the sample. This specimen includes other DNA sequences encoding the same CDR3. The chain uses TRDV1 and TRDJ1, with TRDD3 identical over 8 bases. CDR1 is TSWWSYY, CDR2 QGS, per germline. After removal of 5 bases from V and 2 bases from J, the junction contained 19 bases not matched to a gene. This CDR3 contains 19 residues. The CDR3 coding sequence is TGTGCTCTTGGGCCACGTGGCGGGGGGGATAATGGTGGGACCGATAAACTCATCTTT. It specifies CALGPRGGGDNGGTDKLIF.

Comment on this clone: This DNA translates differently at residue 8 from the TCRdb protein, which is that of a much larger clone; a read error is likely, and the protein shown is the DNA's own translation. The chain has TRDV2 and TRDJ1; TRDD3 agrees at 8 bases. No J segment appears in TCRdb, so it was assigned here by matching the sequence to germline. The germline CDR1 and CDR2 sequences are GEAIGNYY and EKD. The V and J ends lost 3 bases and 0 bases, in that order; junction bases with no gene match: 17. CDR3 size: 19 residues. Here the CDR3 DNA reads TGTGCCTGTGACCCGGCGGGGCCGGGGGATAGGAAGTACACCGATAAACTCATCTTT. Its translation is CACDPAGPGDRKYTDKLIF.

This clone has more than one count but fewer than ten. TCRdb pairs this DNA with a much larger clone's protein that differs at residue 9, likely a read error; the protein shown was translated from the DNA. The chain couples TRDV1 to TRDJ1; 8 nucleotides agree with TRDD3. The germline gives CDR1 TSWWSYY, CDR2 QGS. This CDR3 spans 22 amino acids. V lost 5 bases to trimming and J lost 0 bases; unmatched junction nucleotides: 26. The CDR3 DNA reads TGTGCTCTTGGGTTTTCCGGCTACCCACCCCTGGGGGACCGAACCTACACCGATAAACTCATCTTT. This encodes CALGFSGYPPLGDRTYTDKLIF.

The table lists this clone with a few counts. TCRdb's entry gives the protein of a much larger clone, which mismatches this DNA's translation at residue 9, likely from a read error; the protein reported here is translated from the DNA. The V gene is TRDV1, the J gene TRDJ1; D gene ambiguous. The J gene, missing from TCRdb, was assigned here through DNA to germline matching. Germline V gives CDR1 TSWWSYY, CDR2 QGS. Trimming left V 1 base short and J 7 bases short, with 10 bases between. This CDR3 contains 13 residues. CDR3 loop: CALGEPSPPKLIF. CDR3 coding DNA: TGTGCTCTTGGGGAACCGTCTCCTCCTAAACTCATCTTT.

This clone occurred a few times. The amino acid sequence in TCRdb belongs to a much larger clone and departs from this DNA's translation at residue 7, likely a sequencing read error; the sequence shown is translated from the DNA. V is TRDV3 and J is TRDJ1; D is unresolved. The CDR3 is 14 amino acids. From germline, CDR1 is TVYSNPD and CDR2 GDNSRS (reference sequence). Trimming took 2 bases from V and 0 from J, leaving 13 bases between them. DNA for the CDR3: TGTGCCTTTTTTGTTCCGCGTTACACCGATAAACTCATCTTT. This codes for CAFFVPRYTDKLIF.

This clone was seen only a few times. With a far larger clone one base away, a read error is the likely cause. This specimen includes other DNA sequences encoding the same CDR3. The gene calls are TRDV1 and TRDJ1; 8 bases align to TRDD2. As TCRdb names no J gene, one was assigned here on the basis of a DNA match to germline. The CDR3 covers 21 residues. The trim removed 9 bases at V and 0 bases at J, leaving 27 bases unmatched. Germline V gene sequence: CDR1 TSWWSYY, CDR2 QGS. CDR3 in DNA: TGTGCTCTCACGAGAATCGAGGGGCTTCCTACGCGGAGGTTTTACACCGATAAACTCATCTTT. Residues: CALTRIEGLPTRRFYTDKLIF.